Shown below are 6 T cell receptor beta chains from a single sample sequenced in a study of blood T cell repertoires in COVID-19. The data were produced by immunoSEQ multiplex PCR, yet TCRdb's version contains in-frame clones alone and is incomplete. Of 130,000 or so clones listed, 88% were seen once; the top ten hold roughly 10%. Sample: peripheral blood. These receptors were collected from a man in his sixties with active or convalescent COVID-19.

The chain uses TRBV5-4 and TRBJ2-3; 10 bases are a match to TRBD2. The CDR3 has 15 residues. Germline V gene sequence: CDR1 SGHNT, CDR2 YYREEE (reference sequence). V lost 4 bases, J lost 8 bases, and 10 bases stayed unmatched. The chain's CDR3 is CASSAGLAVPPTQYF. For the CDR3, the DNA is TGTGCCAGCAGCGCCGGACTAGCGGTACCACCTACGCAGTATTTT.

V gene TRBV25-1 combines with J gene TRBJ1-6, with D perhaps TRBD1 (6 bases). Trimming pared 4 bases from V and 7 bases from J, leaving 14 bases between. Germline assignment: CDR1 MGHDK and CDR2 SYGVNS. The CDR3 sequence is 15 residues long. Here the CDR3 reads CASSVSGGRNSPLHF. CDR3 sequence (DNA): TGTGCCAGCAGTGTCTCCGGGGGGCGAAATTCACCCCTCCACTTT.

This chain links TRBV5-1 with TRBJ2-5; no firm D call. The CDR3 runs 14 residues. The V gene lost 2 bases and the J gene lost 2 bases, with 10 bases spanning the gap. Per the germline V gene, CDR1 is SGHRS and CDR2 is YFSETQ. CDR3 DNA sequence: TGCGCCAGCAGCTTCGGTTTGAATCAAGAGACCCAGTACTTC. It codes for CASSFGLNQETQYF.

The chain has TRBV2 and TRBJ2-5; D is possibly TRBD1 (6 bases). The CDR3 spans 14 residues. CDR1 is SNHLY and CDR2 is FYNNEI in the germline V gene. The V end was cut by 2 bases, the J end by 2 bases, with 9 bases between. CDR3 sequence reads: CASSELGAQETQYF. The CDR3 DNA reads as TGTGCCAGCAGTGAATTGGGGGCTCAAGAGACCCAGTACTTC.

The count of this clone is one. The chain employs TRBV20-1 and TRBJ2-7; 9 bases line up with TRBD2. Germline assignment: CDR1 DFQATT and CDR2 SNEGSKA (reference sequence). V dropped 3 bases and J dropped 4; count of bases not matched to a gene: 10. The CDR3 is 15 residues long. The CDR3 bases are TGCAGTGCTAGTCCCATCGGGACTAGCTGGTACGAGCAGTACTTC. Protein sequence: CSASPIGTSWYEQYF.

The sample holds one count of this clone. The chain is built from TRBV6-5 and TRBJ1-5, with D perhaps matching TRBD1 (5 bases). There are 12 residues in the CDR3. Trimming cost V 6 bases and J 4 bases, with 7 bases left between them. The germline V gene has CDR1 MNHEY and CDR2 SVGAGI. CDR3 amino acids: CASRDINQPQHF. The CDR3 DNA is TGTGCCAGCAGGGACATTAATCAGCCCCAGCATTTT.